The 17 T cell receptor beta chains below were found in one sample sequenced in a study of T cell repertoires in cytomegalovirus infection (dated by TCRdb to the late 2010s). Sequencing instrument: Illumina HiSeq 1500. TCRdb trimmed public reads at Q25 via fastp, called clones via MiXCR and kept in-frame beta chains. Records with the same CDR3 protein are collapsed into one entry carrying the most frequent genes and DNA. Counted in this sample were approximately 170,000 distinct CDR3 sequences; about 15% of them appeared once. Roughly 20% of the sample belongs to the ten largest clones. The sample comprised CD8+ T cells from PBMCs. These receptors all come from a human donor in good health (CMV status not recorded). Some clones in this sample may be carry-over from other donors' samples.

The rearrangement links TRBV4-2 to TRBJ2-7; a weak D match, TRBD2 (5 bases). The CDR3 is 15 residues long. Trimming removed 4 bases at V and 0 bases at J, with 13 bases between. Germline V CDR1 and CDR2: LGHNA, YNFKEQ. CDR3: CASSRMGASSYEQYF. The DNA for the CDR3 is TGTGCCAGCAGCCGTATGGGAGCGAGCTCCTACGAGCAGTACTTC.

This clonotype was seen a handful of times. J is TRBJ2-1 and V is TRBV11-1, with 12 bases aligning to TRBD2. The CDR3 loop spans 14 amino acids. Germline CDR1 reads SGHAT; CDR2 reads FQDESV (reference sequence). Losses at the gene ends were 5 bases for V and 7 bases for J; bases not matched to a gene: 3. CDR3 coding DNA: TGTGCCAGCAGCCAGACTAGCGGGAGAAATGAGCAGTTCTTC. Its protein product is CASSQTSGRNEQFF.

This clonotype was seen many times. This rearrangement joins TRBV7-8 to TRBJ2-7; 11 bases agree with TRBD2. Germline V gene sequence: CDR1 SGHVS, CDR2 FQNEAQ. The CDR3 sequence is 15 residues long. With V trimmed by 1 base and J by 3 bases, 2 bases remained unmatched. Here the CDR3 reads CASSLGTSGLYEQYF. The DNA of the CDR3 is TGTGCCAGCAGCTTAGGGACTAGCGGGCTCTACGAGCAGTACTTC. The variable domain in full, with the rest retrieved from reference TRBV7-8 and TRBJ2-7, is GAGVSQSPRYKVAKRGQDVALRCDPISGHVSLFWYQQALGQGPEFLTYFQNEAQLDKSGLPSDRFFAERPEGSVSTLKIQRTQQEDSAVYLCASSLGTSGLYEQYFGPGTRLTVT.

This clonotype has just a few counts. The chain employs TRBV27 and TRBJ1-1; D uncertain. This CDR3 contains 13 residues. Trimming shortened V by 3 bases and J by 8 bases, and 13 bases separated the two germline ends. Looked up from germline, CDR1 is MNHEY and CDR2 is SMNVEV (reference sequence). The CDR3 region is CASSFSGRTEAFF. The CDR3 nucleotides read TGTGCCAGCAGTTTTTCTGGGCGGACGGAAGCTTTCTTT.

This clonotype was seen at least ten times. V is TRBV7-2 and J is TRBJ2-7; 8 bases are a match to TRBD2. CDR3 size: 14 residues. J lost 4 bases, V lost 4 bases, and 6 bases had no gene match. The germline gives CDR1 SGHTA, CDR2 FQGNSA. The CDR3 sequence is CASSYPAGVYEQYF. CDR3 nucleotides: TGTGCCAGCAGCTACCCAGCGGGGGTTTACGAGCAGTACTTC.

This clonotype was observed a few times. CDR3 amino acids: CATGGGNTEAFF. For the CDR3, the DNA is TGTGCCACCGGCGGCGGGAACACTGAAGCTTTCTTT. V and J are TRBV15 and TRBJ1-1; D remains ambiguous. The CDR3 length is 12 residues. Trimming shortened V by 8 bases and J by 1 base, and 8 bases separated the two germline ends. Germline values: CDR1 LNHNV, CDR2 YYDKDF (reference sequence).

This clonotype has only a few counts. This sequence joins TRBV11-2 and TRBJ2-7; 8 bases match TRBD2. The CDR3 sequence is 16 residues long. Losses at the gene ends were 2 bases for V and 1 base for J; bases not matched to a gene: 7. Germline V CDR1 and CDR2: SGHAT, FQNNGV. CDR3 protein: CASSLNYGRGSYEQYF. In DNA, the CDR3 is TGTGCCAGCAGCTTAAACTACGGGAGGGGATCCTACGAGCAGTACTTC. The full variable domain, in which reference TRBV11-2 and TRBJ2-7 provide the parts outside the CDR3, is EAGVAQSPRYKIIEKRQSVAFWCNPISGHATLYWYQQILGQGPKLLIQFQNNGVVDDSQLPKDRFSAERLKGVDSTLKIQPAKLEDSAVYLCASSLNYGRGSYEQYFGPGTRLTVT.

V usage is TRBV12-3 or TRBV12-4 and J usage is TRBJ1-1, with D possibly being TRBD1 (6 bases). There are 14 residues in the CDR3. V was pared by 6 bases and J by 1 base, with 12 bases between. This CDR3 is CASRYRDTNTEAFF. DNA for the CDR3: TGTGCCAGCAGATACCGGGACACGAACACTGAAGCTTTCTTT.

This chain connects TRBV6-2 or TRBV6-3 to TRBJ2-5; 9 bases line up with TRBD1. The CDR3 length is 14 residues. Germline CDR1 and CDR2: MNHEY and SVGEGT. J gave up 5 bases and V 6 bases, and 7 bases lay outside the gene matches. The DNA for the CDR3 is TGTGCCAGCAGCCGGACAGGGGTGGAGGAGACCCAGTACTTC. This gives the protein CASSRTGVEETQYF.

A few counts support this clonotype. The chain carries TRBV19 and TRBJ1-1, with D unclear. V was clipped by 9 bases and J by 2 bases, with 16 bases between them. CDR1 and CDR2 (germline): LNHDA, SQIVND (reference sequence). The CDR3 covers 14 residues. The DNA of the CDR3 is TGTGCCAGCGTGGAGGAATTCGGAAACACTGAAGCTTTCTTT. Translating it yields CASVEEFGNTEAFF. The whole variable domain, filled in from reference TRBV19 and TRBJ1-1, reads DGGITQSPKYLFRKEGQNVTLSCEQNLNHDAMYWYRQDPGQGLRLIYYSQIVNDFQKGDIAEGYSVSREKKESFPLTVTSAQKNPTAFYLCASVEEFGNTEAFFGQGTRLTVV.

The chain couples TRBV29-1 to TRBJ1-5; D is perhaps TRBD1 (5 bases). Trimming took off 6 bases at V and 0 bases at J, with 9 bases between the two ends. CDR1 is SQVTM, CDR2 ANQGSEA, per germline. The CDR3 consists of 13 residues. CDR3 coding DNA: TGCAGCGTGGGGGAGAGTAGCAATCAGCCCCAGCATTTT. Protein: CSVGESSNQPQHF.

This clonotype was counted between two and nine times. The chain uses TRBV9 and TRBJ2-1; D unclear. The CDR3 is 17 amino acids. V was clipped by 0 bases and J by 0 bases, with 13 bases between them. CDR1 is SGDLS and CDR2 is YYNGEE in the germline V gene. The DNA for the CDR3 is TGTGCCAGCAGCGTAGGAAGTTGGGCAAGCTCCTACAATGAGCAGTTCTTC. Amino acids: CASSVGSWASSYNEQFF.

The V gene is TRBV7-6, the J gene TRBJ2-2; 9 nucleotides line up with TRBD1. CDR3 length: 16 amino acids. With 5 bases clipped from V and 2 bases from J, the junction kept 6 bases outside the gene matches. Germline CDR1 and CDR2: SGHVS and FNYEAQ. CDR3 region: CASSPRTGDNTGELFF. The CDR3 nucleotides read TGTGCCAGCAGCCCCAGGACAGGGGACAACACCGGGGAGCTGTTTTTT.

J is TRBJ2-1 and V is TRBV6-5; TRBD2 aligns across 8 bases. CDR1 is MNHEY and CDR2 is SVGAGI in the germline V gene. The J segment lost 3 bases and the V segment lost 6 bases, leaving 1 base of the junction unmatched. CDR3 length: 13 amino acids. The CDR3 DNA follows: TGTGCCAGCAGACTAGCGGTCTACAATGAGCAGTTCTTC. Amino acid sequence: CASRLAVYNEQFF.

The rearrangement uses TRBV4-3 and TRBJ2-1; perhaps TRBD1 as D (6 bases). Germline lookup yields CDR1 LGHNA and CDR2 YSLEER. The length of the CDR3 is 16 residues. Trimming took 0 bases from V and 7 from J, leaving 16 bases between them. The CDR3 sequence: CASSQEGNRAWNEQFF. The CDR3, as DNA: TGCGCCAGCAGCCAAGAGGGGAACAGGGCTTGGAATGAGCAGTTCTTC.

This clonotype appeared a few times. The genes are TRBV27 and TRBJ2-7; D is unclear. This CDR3 has 15 residues. CDR1 and CDR2 (germline): MNHEY, SMNVEV (reference sequence). Trimming cost V 2 bases and J 0 bases, with 11 bases left between them. CDR3 sequence: CASSLTAQVSYEQYF. CDR3 in DNA: TGTGCCAGCAGTTTAACAGCCCAAGTCTCCTACGAGCAGTACTTC.

This clonotype was detected only a few times. The chain has TRBV7-2 and TRBJ2-7; D is unclear. From germline, CDR1 is SGHTA and CDR2 FQGNSA. This CDR3 region has 13 residues. Trimming removed 5 bases from V and 4 bases from J, with 12 bases in between. The CDR3, as DNA: TGTGCCAGCAGCCCCCGGAGCAGGTACGAGCAGTACTTC. Its translation: CASSPRSRYEQYF. Combining the CDR3 with reference TRBV7-2 and TRBJ2-7 gives the whole variable domain GAGVSQSPSNKVTEKGKDVELRCDPISGHTALYWYRQSLGQGLEFLIYFQGNSAPDKSGLPSDRFSAERTGGSVSTLTIQRTQQEDSAVYLCASSPRSRYEQYFGPGTRLTVT.